This TCR beta chain was recorded in a study of T cell responses to AZD1222 COVID-19 vaccine. Trimming pared 6 bases from V and 4 bases from J, leaving 15 bases between. The CDR3 runs 15 residues. The germline V gene has CDR1 SNHLY and CDR2 FYNNEI. Comment on this clone: Its cognate antigen is unknown.

TCRdb's copy holds only in-frame clones and misses some; the assay was immunoSEQ multiplex PCR. The sample contains roughly 180,000 clones, approximately 90% of which appear only once. Whole-study findings and limits: Across spike, vaccine-associated CD4 TCRs were found, dominant at 160-218 and 743-854.

It was second doses at about 4 or about 12 weeks that were pooled. This specimen consisted of peripheral blood, obtained 28 days after the second AZD1222 dose. This receptor was identified in an adult who received the AZD1222 COVID-19 vaccine. The V call is TRBV2, the J call TRBJ2-2; D is possibly TRBD2 (6 bases). In DNA, the CDR3 is TGTGCCAGCAGGCGGGGCGGGATCATCACCGGGGAGCTGTTTTTT. Protein: CASRRGGIITGELFF.